Listed below are T cell receptor beta chains from one sample, sequenced in a study of T cell responses to AZD1222 COVID-19 vaccine. Using immunoSEQ multiplex PCR, the repertoire was profiled, and TCRdb retains in-frame clones only, with some absent. The data show about 150,000 clones, 94% seen once. The starting material was peripheral blood, obtained on day 0 of AZD1222 vaccination. The receptor source for this set is an adult in good health. Both conserved end residues are part of each CDR3. D genes are given only for firm matches. The listing skips clone size in some rows; elsewhere it reads once, few, many or a size class.

D	size	V	J	DNA	CDR3
NA	NA	TRBV6-1	TRBJ1-5	TGTGCCAGCAGTGATCTGGGGCCCCAGCATTTT	CASSDLGPQHF
NA	NA	TRBV4-1	TRBJ1-5	TGCGCCAGCAGCCATGTTAGCATGGGGCGGTGGAATCAGCCCCAGCATTTT	CASSHVSMGRWNQPQHF
NA	NA	TRBV11-2	TRBJ2-3	TGTGCCAGCAGCTTCCTTCCGGGCAGGGAAACAGATACGCAGTATTTT	CASSFLPGRETDTQYF
NA	NA	TRBV10-3	TRBJ1-6	TGTGCCATCAGTGAGGACCTGACTAATTCACCCCTCCACTTT	CAISEDLTNSPLHF
NA	NA	TRBV11-2	TRBJ1-1	TGTGCCAGCAGCTTAGGAACAGCCGCCACGGACACTGAAGCTTTCTTT	CASSLGTAATDTEAFF
TRBD1	NA	TRBV7-9	TRBJ1-4	TGTGCCAGCAGCTCGCCGGGACAGGGGGCTGAAAAACTGTTTTTT	CASSSPGQGAEKLFF
TRBD2	NA	TRBV7-2	TRBJ2-1	TGTGCCAGCAGCATAAATAGCGGGAGGGCCGGGAGTGAGCAGTTCTTC	CASSINSGRAGSEQFF
NA	NA	TRBV7-6	TRBJ1-1	TGTGCCAGCAGCTTAGGCCGATGGGGGCGCACTGAAGCTTTCTTT	CASSLGRWGRTEAFF
NA	NA	TRBV6-5	TRBJ1-2	TGTGCCAGCAGCCCCGGGACGGAATACAGCTACACCTTC	CASSPGTEYSYTF
TRBD1	once	TRBV5-4	TRBJ1-2	TGTGCCAGCAGCCAAAAGGGGGCACGTAGGTCGGATGGCTACACCTTC	CASSQKGARRSDGYTF
NA	NA	TRBV19	TRBJ1-1	TGTGCCAGTAGTTTCGGCGGCCGGAACACTGAAGCTTTCTTT	CASSFGGRNTEAFF
NA	NA	TRBV4-1	TRBJ2-5	TGCGCCAGCAGCCAAGATTTTGTGGCAGAGACCCAGTACTTC	CASSQDFVAETQYF
NA	NA	TRBV21-1	TRBJ2-1	TGTGCCAGCAGCAAAAGCACGACCAGAGACTACAATGAGCAGTTCTTC	CASSKSTTRDYNEQFF
NA	NA	TRBV3-1/TRBV3-2	TRBJ2-2	TGTGCCAGCAGCCTCGCATTAACCGGGGAGCTGTTTTTT	CASSLALTGELFF
NA	NA	TRBV15	TRBJ2-1	TGTGCCACCAGCGAAGGACTGTATGCCTACAATGAGCAGTTCTTC	CATSEGLYAYNEQFF
TRBD1	NA	TRBV5-8	TRBJ1-5	TGTGCCAGCAGCCGGGGGGACAGGGGAGATCAGCCCCAGCATTTT	CASSRGDRGDQPQHF
NA	NA	TRBV19	TRBJ1-2	TGTGCCAGTAGCCCTACAGGGAACTATGGCTACACCTTC	CASSPTGNYGYTF
NA	NA	TRBV7-2	TRBJ2-2	TGTGCCAGCAGCTTGAGGACCATCACCGGGGAGCTGTTTTTT	CASSLRTITGELFF
NA	once	TRBV28	TRBJ1-1	TGTGCCAGCAGTTTAGAGGGGTTTTACACTGAAGCTTTCTTT	CASSLEGFYTEAFF
NA	NA	TRBV7-3	TRBJ1-1	TGTGCCAGCAGCCGGTTTTTGGTGAACACTGAAGCTTTCTTT	CASSRFLVNTEAFF
NA	NA	TRBV7-9	TRBJ2-1	TGTGCCAGCAGCTACACGGGGGGCCGTTCCCCCAATGAGCAGTTCTTC	CASSYTGGRSPNEQFF
NA	NA	TRBV14	TRBJ2-2	TGTGCCAGCAGCCATGGGGAAACGAACACCGGGGAGCTGTTTTTT	CASSHGETNTGELFF
NA	NA	TRBV11-2	TRBJ1-1	TGTGCCAGCAGCTTGAGGTGGACTAACACTGAAGCTTTCTTT	CASSLRWTNTEAFF
NA	NA	TRBV29-1	TRBJ2-5	TGCAGCGTTGTCCTTAGTGGGGAGACCCAGTACTTC	CSVVLSGETQYF
TRBD1	NA	TRBV18	TRBJ2-1	TGTGCCAGCTCACCACTCGCCGGGGACAGTGGGTTCTTC	CASSPLAGDSGFF
NA	NA	TRBV2	TRBJ1-6	TGTGCCAGCAGTGAAGGAACAGGGAGCTGGTCACCCCTCCACTTT	CASSEGTGSWSPLHF
NA	NA	TRBV11-2	TRBJ1-1	TGTGCCAGCAGCTTAGTCAGGGTTGACGGCACTGAAGCTTTCTTT	CASSLVRVDGTEAFF
NA	NA	TRBV4-3	TRBJ2-3	TGCGCCAGCAGCCAAGATCGGTCCGATACGCAGTATTTT	CASSQDRSDTQYF
NA	NA	TRBV9	TRBJ2-1	TGTGCCAGCAGCGCCCAAGGGCAGGTAGTATACAATGAGCAGTTCTTC	CASSAQGQVVYNEQFF
NA	NA	TRBV28	TRBJ2-5	TGTGCCAGCAGTCCGTCCCCCTGGGGCGGCCAAGAGACCCAGTACTTC	CASSPSPWGGQETQYF
TRBD2	NA	TRBV7-2	TRBJ2-1	TGTGCCAGCAGCCCCCTACTAGCGGGTATCTACAATGAGCAGTTCTTC	CASSPLLAGIYNEQFF
NA	NA	TRBV10-3	TRBJ1-1	TGTGCCATCAAAGAAAGGAACAGGGAGGGACGAGCTTTCTTT	CAIKERNREGRAFF
NA	NA	TRBV18	TRBJ2-5	TGTGCCAGCTCACCATCTGAGACCCAGTACTTC	CASSPSETQYF